This TCR beta chain was sequenced in a study of Ad26.COV2.S vaccination and SARS-CoV-2 variants (dated by TCRdb to about 2021). Some background on the complete study: TCRbeta repertoire sequencing was used to assess the specificity and breadth of SARS-CoV-2-reactive T cell receptors after Ad26.COV2.S vaccination. A total of 32 samples were included in the TCR-sequenced set, comprising around 19 Ad26.COV2.S vaccine recipients, 5 placebo recipients and 8 SARS-CoV-2 convalescent individuals. Overall study results and their limits: The authors noted that total T cell responses may have been underestimated by the TCR breadth and depth analyses. Vaccine and placebo recipients had comparable non-spike TCR breadth, which fits with the vaccine containing only spike. Higher spike-specific TCR breadth was observed in Ad26.COV2.S recipients than in placebo recipients (P = 0.0014). Substantial breadth of spike-specific CD8+ and CD4+ T cell responses was reported after vaccination.

Inclusive of the bounding cysteine and phenylalanine, the CDR3 is 16 residues long. Of all the DNA, just the CDR3 is kept, 48 bases in frame from base 1. V gives up 1 base and J gives up 0 bases, and the segment between their germline ends measures 12 bases. From a lookup of the germline V gene (reference sequence), CDR1 and CDR2 are SEHNR and FQNEAQ. According to the study, the label for this sample's time point signals: individuals recovered from natural SARS-CoV-2 infection. For this clone: Its antigen specificity is not known. Base-call qualities are not available, and no considerably larger clone is one nucleotide away.

TCRbeta CDR3 regions were sequenced with the immunoSEQ Assay. After extraction, genomic DNA underwent amplification by bias-controlled multiplex PCR, followed by high-throughput sequencing. The paper's processing steps were these. Collapsing and filtering of sequences were performed to quantify the absolute abundance of each unique TCRbeta CDR3 region. Usable DNA was measured by amplifying reference genes present in all nucleated cells, and TCRbeta template counts were normalized to that usable DNA to estimate T cell fraction. Repertoire TCRs were annotated as SARS-CoV-2-specific when V gene, CDR3 amino acid sequence and J gene were exactly matched to a known reactive TCR set. The reference SARS-CoV-2 TCR set was derived from MIRA and filtered for enrichment in COVID-19-positive ImmuneCODE repertoires, a step that removed public or cross-reactive TCRs. Based on the MIRA antigens, annotated TCRs were further analysed at the level of specific ORF or position within ORF. Depth was the summed frequency of annotated unique rearrangements, while breadth was defined as annotated unique rearrangements over total unique productive rearrangements. Group comparisons of TCR breadth used two-sided Wilcoxon rank-sum tests. The source is immuneACCESS, and TCRdb retained only in-frame sequences with V and J called. Part of the clones is not carried over; for the studies checked, unresolved V genes explain less than half of this, and the remainder is unexplained. The V and J calls and clone size come from that table; D and trimming were worked out from the DNA. The sample table records 300,000 to 450,000 clones; around 90% of these occur just once. The biggest ten clones account for roughly 3.9% of the sample.

This clonotype was sampled from a human donor who had recovered from COVID-19. Rearrangement joined TRBV7-9 to TRBJ1-1; the D region possibly corresponds to TRBD1 (6 bases align). The sample was peripheral blood, taken after recovery from COVID-19. The DNA reads TGTGCCAGCAGCTTAGTGGGGGCCGGCGTGAACACTGAAGCTTTCTTT. Its translation reads: CASSLVGAGVNTEAFF.